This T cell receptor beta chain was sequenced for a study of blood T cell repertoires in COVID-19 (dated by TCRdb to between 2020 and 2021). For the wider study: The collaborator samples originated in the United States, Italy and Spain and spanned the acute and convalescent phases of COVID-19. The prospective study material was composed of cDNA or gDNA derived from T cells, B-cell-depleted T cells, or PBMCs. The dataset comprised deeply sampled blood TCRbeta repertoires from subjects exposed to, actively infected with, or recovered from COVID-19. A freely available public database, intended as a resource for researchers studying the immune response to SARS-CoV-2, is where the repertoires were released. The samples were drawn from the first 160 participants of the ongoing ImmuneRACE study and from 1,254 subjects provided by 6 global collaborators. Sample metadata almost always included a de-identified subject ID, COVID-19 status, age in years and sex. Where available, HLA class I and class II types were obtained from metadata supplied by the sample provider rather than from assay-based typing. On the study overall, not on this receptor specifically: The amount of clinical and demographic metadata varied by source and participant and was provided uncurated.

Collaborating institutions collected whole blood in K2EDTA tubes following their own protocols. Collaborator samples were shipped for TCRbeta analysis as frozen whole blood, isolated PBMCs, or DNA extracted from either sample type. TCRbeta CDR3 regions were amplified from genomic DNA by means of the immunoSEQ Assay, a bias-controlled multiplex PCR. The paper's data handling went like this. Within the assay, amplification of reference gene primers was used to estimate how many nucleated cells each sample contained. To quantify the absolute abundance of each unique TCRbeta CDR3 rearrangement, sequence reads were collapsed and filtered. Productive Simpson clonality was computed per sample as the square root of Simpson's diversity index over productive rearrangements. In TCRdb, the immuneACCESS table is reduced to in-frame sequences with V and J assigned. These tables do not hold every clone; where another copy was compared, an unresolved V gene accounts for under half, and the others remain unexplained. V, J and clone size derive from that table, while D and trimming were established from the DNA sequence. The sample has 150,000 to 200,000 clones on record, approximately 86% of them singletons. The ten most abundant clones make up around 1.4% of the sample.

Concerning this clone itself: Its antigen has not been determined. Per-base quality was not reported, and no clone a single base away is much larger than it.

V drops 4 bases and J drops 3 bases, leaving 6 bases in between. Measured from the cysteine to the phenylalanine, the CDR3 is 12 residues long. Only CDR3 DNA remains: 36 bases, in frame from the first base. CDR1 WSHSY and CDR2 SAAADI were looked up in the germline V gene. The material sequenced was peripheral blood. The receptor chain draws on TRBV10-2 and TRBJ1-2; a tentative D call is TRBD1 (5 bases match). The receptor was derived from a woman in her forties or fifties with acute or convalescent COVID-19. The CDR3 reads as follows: CASSATDYGYTF. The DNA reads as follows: TGCGCCAGCAGTGCGACAGACTATGGCTACACCTTC.